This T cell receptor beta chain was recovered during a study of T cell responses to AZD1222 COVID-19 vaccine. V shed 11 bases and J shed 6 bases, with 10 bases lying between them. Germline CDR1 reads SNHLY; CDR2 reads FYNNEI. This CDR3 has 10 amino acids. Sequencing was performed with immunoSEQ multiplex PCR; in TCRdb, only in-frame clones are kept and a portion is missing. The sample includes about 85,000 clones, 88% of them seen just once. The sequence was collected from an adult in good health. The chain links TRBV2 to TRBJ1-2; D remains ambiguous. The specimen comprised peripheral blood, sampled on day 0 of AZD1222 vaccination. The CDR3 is CAQPRDGYTF. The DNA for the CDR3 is TGTGCCCAACCTAGGGATGGCTACACCTTC.